These 9 T cell receptor beta chains were all obtained from the same sample, sequenced in a study of response to subunit inactivated influenza vaccine (dated by TCRdb to 2016 to 2019). Libraries were built with RT-PCR. Sequenced on an Illumina HiSeq 2500. TCRdb itself trimmed the public reads at Q25 with fastp, ran MiXCR and retained productive beta chains. When rows share a CDR3 protein, they turn into one entry using the most common DNA and genes. The sample has around 650,000 distinct CDR3 sequences on record, roughly 14% of them singletons. 9.5% to 13% of the sample goes to the ten largest clones. The sequencing used PBMCs from blood, collected 12 days after vaccination. These receptors came from a man aged 45 to 65 who received an inactivated influenza vaccine. Donor details come from another sample of the same person, matched by shared clones.

This chain connects TRBV10-3 to TRBJ1-6, with 11 bases that match TRBD1. The CDR3 has 14 residues. Germline V lookup: CDR1 ENHRY, CDR2 SYGVKD. V lost 6 bases, J lost 8 bases, and 3 bases stayed unmatched. The CDR3 here is CAIRRDRGDSPLHF. CDR3 DNA sequence: TGTGCCATCAGGCGGGACAGGGGGGATTCACCCCTCCACTTT.

This clonotype appeared a few times. The rearrangement links TRBV18 to TRBJ2-7; 9 bases are shared with TRBD2. V was clipped by 3 bases and J by 6 bases; unmatched bases: 6. Per the germline V gene, CDR1 is KGHSH and CDR2 is LQKENI. The CDR3 totals 14 residues. CDR3 nucleotide sequence: TGTGCCAGCTCACCGCCGGGACTAGCTCTCGAGCAGTACTTC. Translation gives CASSPPGLALEQYF.

This clonotype has more than one count but fewer than ten. V usage is TRBV7-2 and J usage is TRBJ2-5; D is uncertain. The germline V gene encodes CDR1 SGHTA and CDR2 FQGNSA. The V end lost 1 base, the J end lost 5 bases, and 8 bases lay between the germline ends. The CDR3 sequence is 13 residues long. CDR3 bases: TGTGCCAGCAGCTTAGAAGGGTGGGAGACCCAGTACTTC. Its translation is CASSLEGWETQYF.

The CDR3 spells CSAYGQGATGELFF. The CDR3 region has the DNA TGCAGTGCCTACGGACAGGGGGCGACCGGGGAGCTGTTTTTT. This sequence joins TRBV20-1 and TRBJ2-2, with TRBD1 identical over 11 bases. The CDR3 loop spans 14 amino acids. V lost 6 bases to trimming and J lost 5 bases; unmatched junction nucleotides: 5. In germline, CDR1 is DFQATT, CDR2 SNEGSKA (reference sequence).

This clonotype has more than one count but fewer than ten. This chain joins TRBV10-3 and TRBJ2-5; D not resolved. CDR3 length equals 14 residues. Germline CDR1 is ENHRY and CDR2 is SYGVKD. The V end was cut by 6 bases, the J end by 3 bases, with 14 bases between. The CDR3 sequence is CAIRHTPREETQYF. The CDR3 coding sequence is TGTGCCATCAGGCACACCCCCCGGGAAGAGACCCAGTACTTC.

CDR3 sequence: CASSVGTSTIQYF. Written as DNA, the CDR3 is TGTGCCAGCAGCGTAGGGACGTCAACAATTCAGTACTTC. The chain links TRBV7-8 to TRBJ2-4, with D possibly being TRBD1 or TRBD2 (5 bases each). Germline V gene data show CDR1 as SGHVS and CDR2 as FQNEAQ. This CDR3 has 13 amino acids. The V end lost 5 bases, the J end lost 10 bases, and 15 bases lay between the germline ends.

There are a few counts of this clonotype. This chain joins TRBV4-1 and TRBJ1-5, with D maybe TRBD1 (5 bases). This CDR3 comprises 15 residues. Germline lookup yields CDR1 MGHRA and CDR2 YSYEKL. V was trimmed by 0 bases and J by 3 bases, leaving 9 bases between them. The CDR3 protein is CASSQDSTANQPQHF. The DNA for the CDR3 is TGCGCCAGCAGCCAAGATTCGACAGCCAATCAGCCCCAGCATTTT.

The chain combines TRBV24-1 with TRBJ2-1, with TRBD1 matching over 7 bases. Per the germline V gene, CDR1 is KGHDR and CDR2 is SFDVKD. V shed 5 bases and J 3 bases; nucleotides not matched to a gene: 9. This CDR3 spans 16 amino acids. The CDR3 nucleotides read TGTGCCACCAGTGGATCCGAGGGGGCGGACTACAATGAGCAGTTCTTC. Protein sequence: CATSGSEGADYNEQFF.

This clonotype was observed many times. The chain combines TRBV20-1 with TRBJ2-3, with a possible D match to TRBD2 (5 bases). CDR1 and CDR2 (germline): DFQATT, SNEGSKA (reference sequence). The CDR3 runs 15 residues. Deletions cut 0 bases from V and 2 bases from J, with 12 bases between. Written as DNA, the CDR3 is TGCAGTGCTAGAGATTGGGGAGCAATCACAGATACGCAGTATTTT. This encodes CSARDWGAITDTQYF.